A single sample gave rise to the 28 T cell receptor beta chains below, sequenced in a study of cytomegalovirus exposure and HLA in healthy donors. The PCR had 60 Vbeta and 13 Jbeta primers. The data were produced by immunoSEQ multiplex PCR, yet TCRdb's version contains in-frame clones alone and is incomplete. The sample includes 160,000 or so clones, about four fifths seen only once; the top ten take less than 15%. Sequencing was done on a sample of PBMCs. These receptors were obtained from a woman aged 45-59 years in good health and CMV-seronegative.

This clone appeared once. This rearrangement joins TRBV28 to TRBJ1-1, with D possibly being TRBD1 (6 bases). Trimming took off 10 bases at V and 5 bases at J, with 17 bases between the two ends. The CDR3 contains 13 residues. CDR1 MDHEN and CDR2 SYDVKM come from the germline V gene. The CDR3 DNA is TGTGCCACCGCGGCAGGGGTCCCAACTGAAGCTTTCTTT. Encoded protein: CATAAGVPTEAFF.

The chain is built from TRBV29-1 and TRBJ2-1; TRBD2 matches 7 bases. Germline CDR1 SQVTM, CDR2 ANQGSEA. J lost 8 bases, V lost 4 bases, and 11 bases had no gene match. This CDR3 spans 14 amino acids. DNA of the CDR3: TGCAGCGTTGTCCGGACGGGGGGTAGCGATGAGCAGTTCTTC. Its translation: CSVVRTGGSDEQFF.

The rearrangement uses TRBV7-9 and TRBJ1-5; D is perhaps TRBD1 (5 bases). Trimming removed 8 bases at V and 9 bases at J, with 20 bases between. Germline V gene data show CDR1 as SEHNR and CDR2 as FQNEAQ (reference sequence). The CDR3 length is 14 residues. The CDR3 is CASSEGTSILPQHF. DNA for the CDR3: TGTGCCAGCTCGGAGGGGACCTCAATCTTGCCCCAGCATTTT.

The rearrangement joins TRBV7-9 to TRBJ1-1; TRBD1 matches at 7 bases. The V and J ends lost 5 bases and 5 bases, in that order; junction bases with no gene match: 11. CDR1 is SEHNR and CDR2 is FQNEAQ in the germline V gene (reference sequence). The CDR3 is made up of 15 amino acids. The CDR3 here is CASSHSNRGRTEAFF. DNA for the CDR3: TGTGCCAGCAGCCACAGTAACAGGGGAAGGACTGAAGCTTTCTTT.

V gene TRBV5-4 combines with J gene TRBJ1-6, with TRBD1 as a possible D gene (6 bases). Germline-derived CDR1 and CDR2 are SGHNT and YYREEE (reference sequence). The CDR3 is 16 residues long. Between the trimmed V and J ends, which lost 0 bases and 7 bases, there was a span of 14 bases. DNA for the CDR3: TGTGCCAGCAGCTTGGCCTTTGACAGGAGGAATTCACCCCTCCACTTT. This codes for CASSLAFDRRNSPLHF.

This chain uses TRBV28 with TRBJ1-5; maybe TRBD1 (6 bases). V lost 6 bases and J lost 3, with 15 bases in between. This CDR3 is 15 amino acids long. Germline CDR1 is MDHEN and CDR2 is SYDVKM. The CDR3, as DNA: TGTGCCAGCAGCCAAGACAGGAAGAACAATCAGCCCCAGCATTTT. Translating it yields CASSQDRKNNQPQHF. Variable domain in full (rest from reference TRBV28 and TRBJ1-5): DVKVTQSSRYLVKRTGEKVFLECVQDMDHENMFWYRQDPGLGLRLIYFSYDVKMKEKGDIPEGYSVSREKKERFSLILESASTNQTSMYLCASSQDRKNNQPQHFGDGTRLSIL.

This clone was seen only a few times. The chain uses TRBV5-6 and TRBJ1-6; a possible D gene is TRBD1 (6 bases). CDR3 length equals 15 residues. V was shortened by 7 bases and J by 7 bases, with 18 bases between the two germline ends. Germline V gene lookup returns CDR1 SGHDT and CDR2 YYEEEE. The CDR3 DNA reads TGTGCCAGCGGGGGCGGGAGGTGGGTCAATTCACCCCTCCACTTT. It codes for CASGGGRWVNSPLHF.

The chain is built from TRBV19 and TRBJ1-5; D not certain. Trimming left V 1 base short and J 5 bases short, with 3 bases between. Germline assignment: CDR1 LNHDA and CDR2 SQIVND (reference sequence). The CDR3 is 12 residues long. Written as DNA, the CDR3 is TGTGCCAGTAGTATAGTAGATCAGCCCCAGCATTTT. As protein: CASSIVDQPQHF.

Here the CDR3 DNA reads TGTGCCAGTAGTCTTCGGACAGGCTCTCACACCGGGGAGCTGTTTTTT. Protein sequence: CASSLRTGSHTGELFF. J is TRBJ2-2 and V is TRBV19, with TRBD1 matching over 7 bases. Trimming took 5 bases from V and 3 from J; bases not matched to a gene: 9. CDR3 length: 16 residues. Germline-derived CDR1 and CDR2 are LNHDA and SQIVND (reference sequence).

This chain joins TRBV9 and TRBJ1-5, with D possibly matching TRBD1 (5 bases). CDR3 length equals 13 residues. The ends were cut back, 4 bases at V and 7 bases at J, with 12 bases in the middle. Germline CDR1 reads SGDLS; CDR2 reads YYNGEE. The CDR3 here is CASSPPGEQPQHF. The CDR3 DNA is TGTGCCAGCAGCCCCCCGGGGGAACAGCCCCAGCATTTT.

This chain connects TRBV28 to TRBJ2-7; 7 bases are a match to TRBD2. V gave up 7 bases and J gave up 3 bases; unmatched junction bases: 9. The germline V gene encodes CDR1 MDHEN and CDR2 SYDVKM. The CDR3 runs to 14 residues. The CDR3, as DNA: TGTGCCAGCAACCCGGGGGGACCCATCTACGAGCAGTACTTC. Protein product: CASNPGGPIYEQYF.

A single count supports this clone. CDR3 coding DNA: TGTGCCAGCAGTTCCCAGGGTAACACCGGGGAGCTGTTTTTT. Its protein product is CASSSQGNTGELFF. The chain couples TRBV6-6 to TRBJ2-2; tentative D call: TRBD1 (5 bases). V lost 4 bases to trimming and J lost 2 bases, with 8 bases between them. CDR3 size: 14 residues. From germline, CDR1 is MNHNY and CDR2 SVGAGI (reference sequence).

The chain carries TRBV27 and TRBJ2-2; 7 bases fit TRBD1. Germline CDR1 reads MNHEY; CDR2 reads SMNVEV (reference sequence). This CDR3 contains 18 residues. Trimming took 6 bases from V and 4 from J; bases not matched to a gene: 17. The CDR3 spells CASSFFPDRRGITGELFF. Here the CDR3 DNA reads TGTGCCAGCAGCTTTTTCCCGGACAGGAGAGGTATCACCGGGGAGCTGTTTTTT.

The V gene is TRBV10-3, the J gene TRBJ2-1; D not resolved. The CDR3 is 10 amino acids. The V end lost 11 bases, the J end lost 4 bases, and 6 bases lay between the germline ends. Per the germline V gene, CDR1 is ENHRY and CDR2 is SYGVKD. The CDR3 is CAPRYNEQFF. The CDR3 nucleotides read TGTGCCCCCAGATACAATGAGCAGTTCTTC.

The rearrangement uses TRBV10-3 and TRBJ2-1; D is unresolved. V gave up 11 bases and J gave up 7 bases, with 12 bases separating them. The CDR3 contains 11 residues. Germline V CDR1 and CDR2: ENHRY, SYGVKD. The CDR3 nucleotides read TGTGCCCCTCGCCTGCAGAATGAGCAGTTCTTC. It yields the protein CAPRLQNEQFF.

V usage is TRBV7-6 and J usage is TRBJ2-7; 11 nucleotides line up with TRBD2. The germline V gene has CDR1 SGHVS and CDR2 FNYEAQ. CDR3 length equals 15 residues. Trimming took 5 bases from V and 6 from J; bases not matched to a gene: 9. The CDR3, as DNA: TGTGCCAGCAGCCCCCGACTAGCGGGAAATCTCGAGCAGTACTTC. It encodes CASSPRLAGNLEQYF.

The chain has TRBV29-1 and TRBJ2-7; unclear D gene. The CDR3 sequence is 14 residues long. V lost 3 bases and J lost 3, with 15 bases in between. Germline assignment: CDR1 SQVTM and CDR2 ANQGSEA. CDR3 DNA: TGCAGCGTTGAGATAACTGAGGCTGGCTACGAGCAGTACTTC. Its translation: CSVEITEAGYEQYF.

The V gene is TRBV28, the J gene TRBJ1-2; the match to TRBD1 covers 7 bases. The CDR3 has 15 amino acids. Germline CDR1 MDHEN, CDR2 SYDVKM. J gave up 1 base and V 6 bases, and 8 bases lay outside the gene matches. Written as DNA, the CDR3 is TGTGCCAGCAGCCCAGGGACAGAGAATAACTATGGCTACACCTTC. It yields the protein CASSPGTENNYGYTF.

The chain joins TRBV6-6 to TRBJ2-1, with 16 bases matching TRBD2. Trimming cost V 6 bases and J 15 bases; bases outside gene matches: 11. The CDR3 totals 15 residues. CDR1 and CDR2 (germline): MNHNY, SVGAGI (reference sequence). The CDR3 region is CASRPTGTSGGALFF. CDR3 DNA: TGTGCCAGCAGGCCAACCGGGACTAGCGGGGGGGCCCTGTTCTTC.

The V gene is TRBV21-1, the J gene TRBJ2-7; the table calls TRBD2, which could not be checked here. TRBV21-1 counts as a pseudogene. The CDR3 runs to 14 residues. The chain's CDR3 is CASLNSGVPYEQYF. CDR3 DNA sequence: TGTGCCAGTTTGAACAGCGGGGTACCCTACGAGCAGTACTTC.

The chain links TRBV7-2 to TRBJ1-2, with 8 positions matching TRBD1. J gave up 6 bases and V 0 bases, and 3 bases lay outside the gene matches. Germline V gene lookup returns CDR1 SGHTA and CDR2 FQGNSA. This CDR3 spans 14 amino acids. CDR3 nucleotide sequence: TGTGCCAGCAGCTTAGCTTGGACAGGGAATGGCTACACCTTC. Its translation: CASSLAWTGNGYTF.

V and J are TRBV7-8 and TRBJ2-3; tentative D call: TRBD2 (6 bases). V dropped 5 bases and J dropped 2 bases, with 17 bases sitting between them. CDR1 and CDR2 from the germline V gene are SGHVS and FQNEAQ. The CDR3 sequence is 16 residues long. The CDR3, as DNA: TGTGCCAGCAGCCCCTGGGCGGGGTCAGACACAGATACGCAGTATTTT. It is translated as CASSPWAGSDTDTQYF.

V is TRBV7-2 and J is TRBJ1-5; 11 positions match TRBD1. Germline assignment: CDR1 SGHTA and CDR2 FQGNSA. The CDR3 spans 16 residues. Losses at the gene ends were 5 bases for V and 7 bases for J; bases not matched to a gene: 10. In DNA form, the CDR3 reads TGTGCCAGCAGCCCGAGCGGACAGGGGGCATGGCAGCCCCAGCATTTT. It translates to CASSPSGQGAWQPQHF.

The J gene is TRBJ1-1, the V gene TRBV4-2, with D perhaps matching TRBD1 (6 bases). Trimming left V 1 base short and J 5 bases short, with 11 bases between. The length of the CDR3 is 14 residues. Looked up from germline, CDR1 is LGHNA and CDR2 is YNFKEQ. Here the CDR3 reads CASSQGGGGTEAFF. The CDR3 nucleotides read TGTGCCAGCAGCCAAGGAGGGGGAGGGACTGAAGCTTTCTTT.

The V and J genes are TRBV5-4 and TRBJ2-3, with 7 positions matching TRBD1. With 3 bases clipped from V and 6 bases from J, the junction kept 7 bases outside the gene matches. The germline CDR1 and CDR2 sequences are SGHNT and YYREEE (reference sequence). The CDR3 is 14 residues long. The CDR3 loop is CASSYRQGRDTQYF. The CDR3 nucleotides read TGTGCCAGCAGCTACAGACAGGGTAGGGATACGCAGTATTTT.

This chain uses TRBV6-7 with TRBJ2-4; possible D gene TRBD1, 5 bases. TRBV6-7 is an ORF; its function is uncertain. This CDR3 contains 13 residues. In DNA, the CDR3 is TGTGTCTCAAGGCAGGGCGCCAAAAACATTCAGTACTTC. Its translation is CVSRQGAKNIQYF.

J is TRBJ2-2 and V is TRBV28, with 9 bases aligning to TRBD1. This CDR3 has 18 residues. Germline CDR1 is MDHEN and CDR2 is SYDVKM. Trimming cost V 3 bases and J 5 bases; bases outside gene matches: 13. In DNA, the CDR3 is TGTGCCAGCAGTTTTGGGACAGGGCGCCCGTCCCTAACCGGGGAGCTGTTTTTT. This sequence encodes CASSFGTGRPSLTGELFF.

The chain uses TRBV7-9 and TRBJ2-1, with D perhaps matching TRBD2 (5 bases). Trimming took off 5 bases at V and 7 bases at J, with 18 bases between the two ends. CDR1 SEHNR and CDR2 FQNEAQ come from the germline V gene (reference sequence). This CDR3 is 15 amino acids long. The CDR3 loop reads CASSPQRYFLNEQFF. CDR3 sequence (DNA): TGTGCCAGCAGCCCTCAGCGGTACTTTTTGAATGAGCAGTTCTTC.